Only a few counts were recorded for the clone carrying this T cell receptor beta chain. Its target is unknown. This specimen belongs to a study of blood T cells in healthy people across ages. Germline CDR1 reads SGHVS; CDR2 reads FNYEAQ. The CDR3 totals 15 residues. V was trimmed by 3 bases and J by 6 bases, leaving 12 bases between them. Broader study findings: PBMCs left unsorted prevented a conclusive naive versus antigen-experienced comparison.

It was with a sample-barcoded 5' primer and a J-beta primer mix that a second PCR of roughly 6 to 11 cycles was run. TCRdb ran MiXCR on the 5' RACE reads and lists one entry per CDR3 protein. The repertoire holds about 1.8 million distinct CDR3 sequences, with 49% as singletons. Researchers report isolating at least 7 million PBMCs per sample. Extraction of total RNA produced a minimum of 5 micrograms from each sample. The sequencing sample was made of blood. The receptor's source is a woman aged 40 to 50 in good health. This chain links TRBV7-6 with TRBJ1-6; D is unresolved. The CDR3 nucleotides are TGTGCCAGCAGCTTTGACCCCTCGGCTAATTCACCCCTCCACTTT. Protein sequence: CASSFDPSANSPLHF.